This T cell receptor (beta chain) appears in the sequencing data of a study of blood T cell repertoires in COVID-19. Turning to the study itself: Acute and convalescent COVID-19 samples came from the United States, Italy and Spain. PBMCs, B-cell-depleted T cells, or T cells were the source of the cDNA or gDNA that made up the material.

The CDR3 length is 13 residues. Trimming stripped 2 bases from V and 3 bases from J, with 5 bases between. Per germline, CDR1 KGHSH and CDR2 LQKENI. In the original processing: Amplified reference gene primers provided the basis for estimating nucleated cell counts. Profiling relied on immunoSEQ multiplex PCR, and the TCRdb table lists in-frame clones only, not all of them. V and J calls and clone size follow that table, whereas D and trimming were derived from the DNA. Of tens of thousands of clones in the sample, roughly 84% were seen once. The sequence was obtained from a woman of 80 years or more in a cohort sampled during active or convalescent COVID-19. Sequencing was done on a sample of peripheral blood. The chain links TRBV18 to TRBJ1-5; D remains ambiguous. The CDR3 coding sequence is TGTGCCAGCTCACCAGGCAACAATCAGCCCCAGCATTTT. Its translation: CASSPGNNQPQHF.